The rows below give T cell receptor beta chains drawn from one sample of a study of OX40 agonist ivuxolimab in advanced cancers. The table came from immunoSEQ multiplex PCR; TCRdb's copy has only in-frame clones and leaves some out. The sample contains about 69,000 clones, more than 70% of which appear only once. The sequences come from CD4+ or CD8+ T cells sorted from blood, collected in a trial of the OX40 agonist ivuxolimab. These receptors were taken from an adult with an advanced solid tumor such as melanoma, head and neck, liver or kidney cancer. CDR3s include the opening cysteine and the closing phenylalanine or tryptophan. The D gene is left open where the match is weak. Expanded clones are given a class, and other clones once, few, many or no size at all.

TRBV19	TRBJ2-1	NA	TRBD2	TGTGCCAGTAGTATCCGGGCTAGCGGGGCCTACAATGAGCAGTTCTTC	CASSIRASGAYNEQFF
TRBV2	TRBJ1-4	NA	TRBD1	TGTGCCAGCAGGAAAACAGGGGTCGGGGATAATGAAAAACTGTTTTTT	CASRKTGVGDNEKLFF
TRBV6-1	TRBJ2-7	NA	TRBD2	TGTGCCAGCAGGAGCCCTAGCGGGAGATTTTACGAGCAGTACTTC	CASRSPSGRFYEQYF
TRBV27	TRBJ2-5	NA	TRBD2	TGTGCCAGCAGTTTTTCCCGGACTAGCAATACCTTGGGGACCCAGTACTTC	CASSFSRTSNTLGTQYF
TRBV5-1	TRBJ2-3	NA	NA	TGCGCCAGCAGCTCTCTCACACCTCCCGATAGCACAGATACGCAGTATTTT	CASSSLTPPDSTDTQYF
TRBV7-2	TRBJ1-5	NA	TRBD1	TGTGCCAGCAGCTTAGGGGGACAGGGCTATCAGCCCCAGCATTTT	CASSLGGQGYQPQHF
TRBV7-2	TRBJ2-1	NA	TRBD2	TGTGCCAGCAGCCCTCGGACTAGCGTCAATGAGCAGTTCTTC	CASSPRTSVNEQFF
TRBV29-1	TRBJ2-1	NA	NA	TGCAGCGTTGAACCGGAGAGCTACAATGAGCAGTTCTTC	CSVEPESYNEQFF
TRBV6-6	TRBJ1-6	NA	NA	TGTGCCAGCATGCAGGGAGGCGGTAATTCACCCCTCCACTTT	CASMQGGGNSPLHF
TRBV21-1	TRBJ1-5	NA	NA	TGTGCCAGCAGCGGACAGGACAATCAGCCCCAGCATTTT	CASSGQDNQPQHF
TRBV27	TRBJ1-1	few	NA	TGTGCCAGCAGTTTAAATCTCATTCGGTCACGCACTGAAGCTTTCTTT	CASSLNLIRSRTEAFF
TRBV11-1	TRBJ2-7	NA	TRBD1	TGTGCCAGCAGCTTGGGAACAGGGGGCTCCTACGAGCAGTACTTC	CASSLGTGGSYEQYF
TRBV2	TRBJ2-2	NA	TRBD2	TGTGCCAGCAGTGACCCTGGACTAGCGGGGGCCGGGGAGCTGTTTTTT	CASSDPGLAGAGELFF
TRBV11-2	TRBJ2-6	once	NA	TGTGCCAGCAGCCCGTTGGACTCTGGGGCCAACGTCCTGACTTTC	CASSPLDSGANVLTF
TRBV28	TRBJ2-2	NA	TRBD1	TGTGCCAGCAGTCGCCCGCCGGGACAGGGCACCGGGGAGCTGTTTTTT	CASSRPPGQGTGELFF
TRBV10-3	TRBJ2-1	once	NA	TGTGCCATCAGTGAGTCGTCCGGGGGCGGTATCAATGAGCAGTTCTTC	CAISESSGGGINEQFF
TRBV5-1	TRBJ2-3	NA	TRBD2	TGCGCCAGCAGCGATCTAGCGGGGGGAGTCACAGATACGCAGTATTTT	CASSDLAGGVTDTQYF
TRBV14	TRBJ1-5	NA	NA	TGTGCCAGCGCCAGGGGATTGGATCAGCCCCAGCATTTT	CASARGLDQPQHF
TRBV2	TRBJ1-1	NA	NA	TGTGCCAGCAGTGAATCCAGAAACACTGAAGCTTTCTTT	CASSESRNTEAFF
TRBV6-1	TRBJ1-2	NA	NA	TGTGCCAGCACGCCAGGGGCTGCTAACTATGGCTACACCTTC	CASTPGAANYGYTF
TRBV5-1	TRBJ2-3	NA	TRBD2	TGCGCCAGCAGCTTGAGCGGGAGCGGGACAGATACGCAGTATTTT	CASSLSGSGTDTQYF
TRBV5-1	TRBJ2-3	NA	NA	TGCGCCAGCAGCCCCCAGTCCAGCACAGATACGCAGTATTTT	CASSPQSSTDTQYF
TRBV5-1	TRBJ1-5	NA	NA	TGCGCCAGCAGCTTGGTTGGGAATAGCAATCAGCCCCAGCATTTT	CASSLVGNSNQPQHF
TRBV28	TRBJ2-3	NA	NA	TGTGCCAGCAGTCACACTAGAGATACGCAGTATTTT	CASSHTRDTQYF
TRBV5-4	TRBJ2-2	NA	TRBD2	TGTGCCAGCAGCGTGTCCGGGACTAGTTCCGGGGAGCTGTTTTTT	CASSVSGTSSGELFF
TRBV6-5	TRBJ2-3	NA	TRBD2	TGTGCCAGCAGTTACTCGATAGCGGGCCTCACAGATACGCAGTATTTT	CASSYSIAGLTDTQYF
TRBV30	TRBJ1-3	few	NA	TGTGCCTGGGCCTCTGGAAACACCATATATTTT	CAWASGNTIYF
TRBV14	TRBJ1-2	NA	NA	TGTGCCAGCAGCATCACGGACGGTCATGGCTACACCTTC	CASSITDGHGYTF
TRBV19	TRBJ2-7	NA	TRBD1	TGTGCCAGTGCGTATGGGGACAGGTTAACCTACGAGCAGTACTTC	CASAYGDRLTYEQYF
TRBV7-2	TRBJ2-5	NA	NA	TGTGCCAGCAGCTGGGGGACCCCTGGCCCTTGGGAGACCCAGTACTTC	CASSWGTPGPWETQYF
TRBV10-3	TRBJ2-3	NA	NA	TGTGCCATCAGTGAGCCGTCTATTGGCACAGATACGCAGTATTTT	CAISEPSIGTDTQYF
TRBV2	TRBJ2-7	NA	TRBD2	TGTGCCAGCAGTGGGGAGGGAGAATCGTACTTC	CASSGEGESYF
TRBV5-6	TRBJ1-2	NA	NA	TGTGCCAGCAGCTTGAAGTCTAACTATGGCTACACCTTC	CASSLKSNYGYTF
TRBV27	TRBJ2-1	once	TRBD2	TGTGCCAGCAGTCCTCCGGGACTAGCGGGAGCGACAGGGCAGTTCTTC	CASSPPGLAGATGQFF
TRBV19	TRBJ1-1	NA	TRBD1	TGTGCCAGTAGAAACGGACAGGGGGTGAACACTGAAGCTTTCTTT	CASRNGQGVNTEAFF
TRBV4-1	TRBJ2-6	NA	TRBD1	TGCGCCAGCAGCCAAGACCCCAGACAGGGGAGTCACTCTGGGGCCAACGTCCTGACTTTC	CASSQDPRQGSHSGANVLTF
TRBV28	TRBJ2-1	NA	NA	TGTGCCAGCAGTCCCCCGGGACGGTCCTACAATGAGCAGTTCTTC	CASSPPGRSYNEQFF
TRBV7-8	TRBJ1-2	once	TRBD1	TGTGCCAGCAGCTCCGGGACAGGGGGCTATGGCTACACCTTC	CASSSGTGGYGYTF
TRBV10-1	TRBJ2-7	NA	NA	TGCGCCAGCAGCCGGATCGGCTCCTACGAGCAGTACTTC	CASSRIGSYEQYF
TRBV5-6	TRBJ2-7	NA	NA	TGTGCCAGCCGCGACAGAAACTACGAGCAGTACTTC	CASRDRNYEQYF
TRBV7-8	TRBJ2-1	NA	NA	TGTGCCAGCAGCAAGGACCCTTACAATGAGCAGTTCTTC	CASSKDPYNEQFF
TRBV18	TRBJ1-5	few	TRBD1	TGTGCCAGCTCACCAGAACAGGGGAAAGACCAGCCCCAGCATTTT	CASSPEQGKDQPQHF
TRBV11-3	TRBJ2-1	NA	TRBD2	TGTGCCAGCAGCTTAGGCGGGGGGCGCTCCTACAATGAGCAGTTCTTC	CASSLGGGRSYNEQFF
TRBV7-6	TRBJ2-2	medium-sized	NA	TGTGCCAGCAGCTTGGGTCTCCACACCGGGGAGCTGTTTTTT	CASSLGLHTGELFF
TRBV5-6	TRBJ1-5	NA	TRBD1	TGTGCCAGCAGCTTTCAAGGGGGCGTGCAGCCCCAGCATTTT	CASSFQGGVQPQHF
TRBV18	TRBJ1-3	NA	NA	TGTGCCAGCTCACTTCAGGGCTATTCCGCTGGAAACACCATATATTTT	CASSLQGYSAGNTIYF
TRBV5-1	TRBJ2-1	NA	TRBD1	TGCGCCAGCAGCCTGGACAGGGACGAGGGTGAGCAGTTCTTC	CASSLDRDEGEQFF
TRBV12-1	TRBJ2-7	NA	NA	TGTGCCAGCAGCTTTGGGGGTAACGAGCAGTACTTC	CASSFGGNEQYF
TRBV23-1	TRBJ2-1	once	TRBD1	TGCGCCAGCAGAGACAGGGCGGTGTTGGGGCAGTTCTTC	CASRDRAVLGQFF
TRBV7-2	TRBJ2-3	NA	NA	TGTGCCAGCAGCTTTTATGGGGCTGCGGGCACAGATACGCAGTATTTT	CASSFYGAAGTDTQYF
TRBV29-1	TRBJ1-3	few	TRBD1	TGCAGCGTTGCTCAGGGGGCTGGAAACACCATATATTTT	CSVAQGAGNTIYF
TRBV12-5	TRBJ1-5	NA	NA	TGTGCTAGTGGTTTGGTTGTGCAGGGGATTACTAATCAGCCCCAGCATTTT	CASGLVVQGITNQPQHF
TRBV7-3	TRBJ2-2	few	NA	TGTGCCAGCAGCCCCTCTAGAGCTTCCGGGGAGCTGTTTTTT	CASSPSRASGELFF
TRBV2	TRBJ1-1	NA	NA	TGTGCCAGCAGTCCCCGGGACCTCCGGGCTGAAGCTTTCTTT	CASSPRDLRAEAFF
TRBV28	TRBJ1-1	NA	NA	TGTGCCAGCAGTCCTTCTAGGAGGAGGCTTACTGAAGCTTTCTTT	CASSPSRRRLTEAFF
TRBV5-6	TRBJ2-2	NA	NA	TGTGCCAGCAGCCAAACCGTTTTAGGGCGGGGGACAACCGGGGAGCTGTTTTTT	CASSQTVLGRGTTGELFF